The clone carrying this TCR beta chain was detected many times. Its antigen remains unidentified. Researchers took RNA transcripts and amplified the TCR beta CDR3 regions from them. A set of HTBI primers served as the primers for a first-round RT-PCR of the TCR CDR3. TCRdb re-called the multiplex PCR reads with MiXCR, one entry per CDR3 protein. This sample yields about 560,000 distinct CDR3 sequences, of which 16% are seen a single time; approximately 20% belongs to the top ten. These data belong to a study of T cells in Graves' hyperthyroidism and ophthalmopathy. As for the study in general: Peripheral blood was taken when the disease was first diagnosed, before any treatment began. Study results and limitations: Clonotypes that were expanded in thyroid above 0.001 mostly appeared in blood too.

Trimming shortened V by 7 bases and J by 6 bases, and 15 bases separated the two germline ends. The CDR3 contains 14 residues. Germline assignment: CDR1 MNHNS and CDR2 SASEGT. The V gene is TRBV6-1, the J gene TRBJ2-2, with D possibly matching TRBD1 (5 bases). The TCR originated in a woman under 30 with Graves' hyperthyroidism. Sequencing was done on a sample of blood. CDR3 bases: TGTGCCAGCAACTGGACAACATCTGCCGGGGAGCTGTTTTTT. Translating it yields CASNWTTSAGELFF.